This TCR beta chain was sequenced during a study of shared clonotypes between healthy human individuals. The CDR3 has 16 residues. The V gene's germline CDR1 is ENHRY and CDR2 SYGVKD. Trimming left V 3 bases short and J 4 bases short, with 16 bases between. The study ran the assay at deep level. Measured with immunoSEQ multiplex PCR; TCRdb has only the in-frame clones, and not every one. The profile shows approximately 2.4 million clones, approximately 95% of them singletons. The sequencing sample was made of naive CD4+ T cells sorted from blood. The subset is: CD45RA+ positively selected. This rearrangement joins TRBV10-3 to TRBJ1-3, with a possible D match to TRBD1 (6 bases). The TCR was taken from a man between 18 and 35 years old in good health. The CDR3 DNA follows: TGTGCCATCAGTGACCCCACTACAGGGTCAGGAAACACCATATATTTT. Translation gives CAISDPTTGSGNTIYF.